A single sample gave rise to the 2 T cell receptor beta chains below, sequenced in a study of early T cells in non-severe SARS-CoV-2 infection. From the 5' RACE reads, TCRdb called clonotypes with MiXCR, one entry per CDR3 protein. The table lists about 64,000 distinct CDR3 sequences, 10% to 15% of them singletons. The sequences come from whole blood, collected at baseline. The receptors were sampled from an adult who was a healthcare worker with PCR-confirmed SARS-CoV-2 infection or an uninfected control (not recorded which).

CDR3: CASSSTRLSYEQYF. The DNA of the CDR3 is TGTGCCAGCTCTTCCACCCGACTCTCCTACGAGCAGTACTTC. The chain employs TRBV18 and TRBJ2-7; D not resolved. CDR3 length: 14 residues. Germline V CDR1 and CDR2: KGHSH, LQKENI. Trimming took off 6 bases at V and 0 bases at J, with 12 bases between the two ends.

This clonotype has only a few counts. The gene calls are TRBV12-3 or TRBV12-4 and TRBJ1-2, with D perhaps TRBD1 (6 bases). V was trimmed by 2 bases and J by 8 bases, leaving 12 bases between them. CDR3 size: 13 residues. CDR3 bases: TGTGCCAGCAGTTTAATACAGGGCCAGGGCTACACCTTC. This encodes CASSLIQGQGYTF.